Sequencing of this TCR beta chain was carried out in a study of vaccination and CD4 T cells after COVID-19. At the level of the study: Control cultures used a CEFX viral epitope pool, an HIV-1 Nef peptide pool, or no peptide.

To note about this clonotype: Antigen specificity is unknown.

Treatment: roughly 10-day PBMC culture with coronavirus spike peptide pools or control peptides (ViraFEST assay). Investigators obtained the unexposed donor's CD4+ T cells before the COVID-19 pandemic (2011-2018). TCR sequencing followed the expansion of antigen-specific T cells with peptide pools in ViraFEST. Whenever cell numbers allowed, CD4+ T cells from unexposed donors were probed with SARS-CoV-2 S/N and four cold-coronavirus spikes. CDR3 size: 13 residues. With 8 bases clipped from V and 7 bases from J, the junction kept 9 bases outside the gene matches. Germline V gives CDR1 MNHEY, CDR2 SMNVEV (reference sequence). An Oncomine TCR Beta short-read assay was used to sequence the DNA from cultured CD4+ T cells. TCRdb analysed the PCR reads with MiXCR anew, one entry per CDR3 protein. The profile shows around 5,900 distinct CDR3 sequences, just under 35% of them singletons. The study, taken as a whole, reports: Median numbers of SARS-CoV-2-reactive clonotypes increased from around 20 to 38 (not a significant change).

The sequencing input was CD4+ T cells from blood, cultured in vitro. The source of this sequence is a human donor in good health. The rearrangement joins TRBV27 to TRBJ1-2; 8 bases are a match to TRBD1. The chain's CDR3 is CASGDRGRLGYTF. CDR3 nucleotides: TGTGCCAGCGGAGACAGGGGAAGGCTTGGCTACACCTTC.